This T cell receptor (beta chain) was observed in a study of OX40 agonist ivuxolimab in advanced cancers. Germline CDR1 is MDHEN and CDR2 is SYDVKM. V lost 11 bases, J lost 8 bases, and 19 bases lay in between. CDR3 size: 14 residues. The protocol was immunoSEQ multiplex PCR, while the TCRdb copy is restricted to in-frame clones and leaves out a portion. The repertoire holds about 53,000 clones, with over 75% as singletons. The sample consisted of CD4+ or CD8+ T cells sorted from blood, taken in a trial of the OX40 agonist ivuxolimab. The chain employs TRBV28 and TRBJ1-6; tentatively, D is TRBD1 (6 bases). The sequence came from an adult with an advanced solid tumor such as melanoma, head and neck, liver or kidney cancer. CDR3 nucleotides: TGTGCCTCTTGGGGGGGGGCAGGTTATTCACCCCTCCACTTT. Translating it yields CASWGGAGYSPLHF.